Below are 32 T cell receptor beta chains sequenced from a single sample in a study of shared clonotypes between healthy human individuals. TCRdb keeps only in-frame clones here, not all; method: immunoSEQ multiplex PCR. This sample has more than 2 million clones, with just under 95% found just once. Positively selected for CCR7, the CD45RO-negative cells used as naive CD8 cells excluded terminally differentiated effector memory CD45RA+ cells. Sequencing used naive CD8+ T cells from PBMCs. These TCRs come from a man between 18 and 35 years old in good health. Some clones in this sample may be carry-over from other donors' samples.

The CDR3: CASSFIRQPGEQYF. CDR3 DNA sequence: TGTGCCAGCAGCTTCATAAGACAGCCGGGGGAGCAGTACTTC. The V and J genes are TRBV5-6 and TRBJ2-7, with D perhaps given as TRBD1 or TRBD2 (5 bases each). The CDR3 spans 14 residues. Trimming removed 2 bases at V and 7 bases at J, with 16 bases between. Per germline, CDR1 SGHDT and CDR2 YYEEEE.

The sample holds one count of this clone. The chain joins TRBV7-2 to TRBJ2-7; D is undetermined. V gave up 5 bases and J gave up 5 bases, with 10 bases separating them. Germline CDR1 reads SGHTA; CDR2 reads FQGNSA. This CDR3 is 12 amino acids long. The DNA of the CDR3 is TGTGCCAGCAGCGCCGTCGGCGACGAGCAGTACTTC. Protein sequence: CASSAVGDEQYF.

In its sample, this clone was seen once. This sequence joins TRBV15 and TRBJ2-1; TRBD2 is a possible D gene (7 bases). The CDR3 runs 16 residues. The germline CDR1 and CDR2 sequences are LNHNV and YYDKDF (reference sequence). Trimming removed 0 bases at V and 8 bases at J, with 17 bases between. CDR3 DNA: TGTGCCACCAGCAGAGAAGGGAGGGGCGCAGGGGATGAGCAGTTCTTC. Protein product: CATSREGRGAGDEQFF.

This clone was recorded only once. V is TRBV6-5 and J is TRBJ1-3; no reliable D call. Germline CDR1 and CDR2: MNHEY and SVGAGI. This CDR3 region has 14 residues. With 4 bases removed from V and 2 bases from J, the gap between germline ends came to 9 bases. This CDR3 is CASSSGFTGNTIYF. In DNA form, the CDR3 reads TGTGCCAGCAGTTCTGGGTTCACTGGAAACACCATATATTTT.

The chain is built from TRBV4-1 and TRBJ2-1; D remains ambiguous. The CDR3 totals 15 residues. Germline V gene data show CDR1 as MGHRA and CDR2 as YSYEKL. With 0 bases removed from V and 3 bases from J, the gap between germline ends came to 9 bases. CDR3 region: CASSQDFSGYNEQFF. For the CDR3, the DNA is TGCGCCAGCAGCCAAGATTTTTCGGGCTACAATGAGCAGTTCTTC.

This clone was recorded a few times. This chain uses TRBV7-8 with TRBJ1-1, with D hard to call. Germline V gene lookup returns CDR1 SGHVS and CDR2 FQNEAQ. V lost 8 bases to trimming and J lost 3 bases, with 16 bases between them. This CDR3 has 14 amino acids. The CDR3 loop reads CASRAGGMDTEAFF. CDR3 sequence (DNA): TGTGCCAGCCGGGCTGGAGGGATGGACACTGAAGCTTTCTTT. Combining the CDR3 with reference TRBV7-8 and TRBJ1-1 gives the whole variable domain GAGVSQSPRYKVAKRGQDVALRCDPISGHVSLFWYQQALGQGPEFLTYFQNEAQLDKSGLPSDRFFAERPEGSVSTLKIQRTQQEDSAVYLCASRAGGMDTEAFFGQGTRLTVV.

To note about this clone: Different DNA sequences within this sample yield the same CDR3. This rearrangement joins TRBV27 to TRBJ1-2; D remains unclear. Trimming shortened V by 3 bases and J by 5 bases, and 13 bases separated the two germline ends. Germline V gene data show CDR1 as MNHEY and CDR2 as SMNVEV (reference sequence). CDR3 length: 14 amino acids. The CDR3 loop reads CASSLVGGSYGYTF. CDR3 DNA: TGTGCCAGCAGTTTGGTAGGCGGGTCATATGGCTACACCTTC.

To note about this clone: In the same sample, other DNA sequences code for this CDR3. The V call is TRBV27, the J call TRBJ2-7; unclear D gene. This CDR3 contains 12 residues. The V gene's germline CDR1 is MNHEY and CDR2 SMNVEV (reference sequence). Trimming took 3 bases from V and 3 from J, leaving 6 bases between them. CDR3 DNA sequence: TGTGCCAGCAGTTTCATCGGCTACGAGCAGTACTTC. Translated, it gives CASSFIGYEQYF.

The chain combines TRBV27 with TRBJ2-7; 11 bases are shared with TRBD1. The junction had 7 bases not matched to a gene; V was cut back by 5 bases and J by 4 bases. The CDR3 has 15 residues. The germline V gene has CDR1 MNHEY and CDR2 SMNVEV (reference sequence). The CDR3 DNA reads as TGTGCCAGCAGTCCGGACAGGGGGCGCATTTACGAGCAGTACTTC. Its translation is CASSPDRGRIYEQYF.

J is TRBJ1-1 and V is TRBV7-8, with 7 bases identical to TRBD1. After removal of 4 bases from V and 0 bases from J, the junction contained 5 bases not matched to a gene. Germline values: CDR1 SGHVS, CDR2 FQNEAQ. This CDR3 is built from 15 residues. In nucleotides, the CDR3 is TGTGCCAGCAGCTCTCGACAGGGAATGAACACTGAAGCTTTCTTT. Translation gives CASSSRQGMNTEAFF.

The CDR3 sequence: CASSIYTGSLWGYTF. For the CDR3, the DNA is TGTGCCAGTAGTATATATACAGGGTCGCTCTGGGGCTACACCTTC. The chain links TRBV19 to TRBJ1-2; tentatively, D is TRBD1 (6 bases). The CDR3 totals 15 residues. Per the germline V gene, CDR1 is LNHDA and CDR2 is SQIVND (reference sequence). V dropped 2 bases and J dropped 8 bases, with 18 bases sitting between them.

This chain joins TRBV5-1 and TRBJ2-7, with TRBD1 identical over 8 bases. Germline CDR1 is SGHRS and CDR2 is YFSETQ. This CDR3 is built from 14 residues. The J segment lost 5 bases and the V segment lost 2 bases, leaving 6 bases of the junction unmatched. DNA for the CDR3: TGCGCCAGCAGCTTACGGACAGGGTGGAACGAGCAGTACTTC. As protein: CASSLRTGWNEQYF.

The chain links TRBV10-3 to TRBJ2-3; 7 bases map to TRBD2. The CDR3 loop spans 15 amino acids. With 4 bases clipped from V and 5 bases from J, the junction kept 9 bases outside the gene matches. Germline-derived CDR1 and CDR2 are ENHRY and SYGVKD. The chain's CDR3 is CAISGPIGGRDTQYF. CDR3 in DNA: TGTGCCATCAGTGGCCCAATAGGCGGGAGAGATACGCAGTATTTT.

The chain carries TRBV10-3 and TRBJ1-1, with TRBD1 matching 9 bases. This CDR3 comprises 13 residues. J was trimmed by 1 base and V by 10 bases; bases with no gene match: 4. CDR1 and CDR2 from the germline V gene are ENHRY and SYGVKD. As DNA, the CDR3 is TGTGCCACCACAGGGGGCAGGAACACTGAAGCTTTCTTT. Translation: CATTGGRNTEAFF.

The chain combines TRBV29-1 with TRBJ1-2, with TRBD1 as a possible D gene (5 bases). The germline V and J ends were trimmed by 3 bases and 0 bases, with 14 bases remaining between them. The CDR3 totals 15 residues. CDR1 and CDR2 (germline): SQVTM, ANQGSEA. DNA of the CDR3: TGCAGCGTTGACGGGACCGCGGAACCTAACTATGGCTACACCTTC. Its translation is CSVDGTAEPNYGYTF.

This chain uses TRBV7-7 with TRBJ2-2, with D perhaps assigned TRBD1 or TRBD2 (5 bases each). V lost 4 bases and J 6 bases, leaving 12 bases between the germline ends. The CDR3 length is 14 residues. Germline CDR1 and CDR2: SSHAT and FNYEAQ (reference sequence). For the CDR3, the DNA is TGTGCCAGCAGCTCCCGGGACGGCGCCGGGGAGCTGTTTTTT. As protein: CASSSRDGAGELFF.

V is TRBV13 and J is TRBJ2-7; no firm D call. This CDR3 spans 11 amino acids. Deletions cut 3 bases from V and 5 bases from J, with 5 bases between. Germline values: CDR1 PRHDT, CDR2 FYEKMQ (reference sequence). The CDR3 sequence: CASSFLDEQYF. The CDR3 DNA sequence: TGTGCCAGCAGCTTTCTGGACGAGCAGTACTTC.

The rearrangement uses TRBV5-1 and TRBJ2-7, with D uncertain. V shed 3 bases and J shed 3 bases, with 1 base lying between them. CDR1 is SGHRS and CDR2 is YFSETQ in the germline V gene. This CDR3 is 10 amino acids long. The CDR3 DNA reads as TGCGCCAGCAGCTACTACGAGCAGTACTTC. Its translation: CASSYYEQYF.

V and J are TRBV19 and TRBJ2-7; 7 nucleotides line up with TRBD1. The CDR3 has 16 amino acids. The germline CDR1 and CDR2 sequences are LNHDA and SQIVND (reference sequence). V shed 1 base and J 3 bases; nucleotides not matched to a gene: 9. The CDR3 sequence is CASSIAPDRTNYEQYF. The CDR3, as DNA: TGTGCCAGTAGTATAGCCCCGGACAGGACGAACTACGAGCAGTACTTC.

The chain couples TRBV5-4 to TRBJ2-3, with D uncertain. This CDR3 has 14 residues. Trimming left V 5 bases short and J 2 bases short, with 12 bases between. The germline gives CDR1 SGHNT, CDR2 YYREEE (reference sequence). DNA of the CDR3: TGTGCCAGCAGGCCCTATCCGGCCACAGATACGCAGTATTTT. Amino acid sequence: CASRPYPATDTQYF.

This rearrangement joins TRBV19 to TRBJ2-1; 12 nucleotides match TRBD2. CDR3 length equals 15 residues. CDR1 and CDR2 (germline): LNHDA, SQIVND (reference sequence). The V gene end was trimmed by 1 base and the J gene end by 8 bases; junction bases not matched to a gene: 3. CDR3 protein: CASSIGPSGRDEQFF. The CDR3, as DNA: TGTGCCAGTAGTATAGGTCCTAGCGGGAGGGATGAGCAGTTCTTC. The whole variable domain, filled in from reference TRBV19 and TRBJ2-1, reads DGGITQSPKYLFRKEGQNVTLSCEQNLNHDAMYWYRQDPGQGLRLIYYSQIVNDFQKGDIAEGYSVSREKKESFPLTVTSAQKNPTAFYLCASSIGPSGRDEQFFGPGTRLTVL.

V is TRBV7-9 and J is TRBJ1-2; D may be TRBD1 (5 bases). Looked up from germline, CDR1 is SEHNR and CDR2 is FQNEAQ (reference sequence). The germline V and J ends were trimmed by 6 bases and 2 bases, with 16 bases remaining between them. There are 15 residues in the CDR3. CDR3 protein: CASSRDEGPNYGYTF. The CDR3 coding sequence is TGTGCCAGCAGTCGCGACGAGGGGCCAAACTATGGCTACACCTTC.

Comment on this clone: Distinct nucleotide sequences in the sample also encode this CDR3. V gene TRBV27 combines with J gene TRBJ2-6, with D possibly being TRBD2 (6 bases). V was pared by 2 bases and J by 2 bases, with 10 bases between. The germline V gene has CDR1 MNHEY and CDR2 SMNVEV (reference sequence). The length of the CDR3 is 16 residues. DNA for the CDR3: TGTGCCAGCAGTTTAGGTAGCGGCACTGGGGCCAACGTCCTGACTTTC. Translation gives CASSLGSGTGANVLTF.

V usage is TRBV7-7 and J usage is TRBJ2-2; D unresolved. CDR3 length: 15 amino acids. Between the trimmed V and J ends, which lost 6 bases and 8 bases, there was a span of 19 bases. Germline V gene lookup returns CDR1 SSHAT and CDR2 FNYEAQ (reference sequence). As DNA, the CDR3 is TGTGCCAGCAGATCCGACACAGCTTCCCCAGGGGAGCTGTTTTTT. It codes for CASRSDTASPGELFF.

The table lists this clone with a few counts. The chain links TRBV4-3 to TRBJ1-3; no definite D call. Per the germline V gene, CDR1 is LGHNA and CDR2 is YSLEER. The CDR3 loop spans 14 amino acids. The ends were cut back, 0 bases at V and 4 bases at J, with 7 bases in the middle. CDR3 DNA: TGCGCCAGCAGCCAAGATCTGAAGGGAAACACCATATATTTT. Its translation is CASSQDLKGNTIYF.

The chain links TRBV11-2 to TRBJ2-2; possibly TRBD1 for D (5 bases). The CDR3 totals 14 residues. Germline V gene lookup returns CDR1 SGHAT and CDR2 FQNNGV. V lost 5 bases, J lost 5 bases, and 12 bases lay in between. Here the CDR3 reads CASSPFPGTGELFF. The CDR3, as DNA: TGTGCCAGCAGCCCCTTCCCAGGGACCGGGGAGCTGTTTTTT.

The rearrangement uses TRBV18 and TRBJ1-5; perhaps TRBD1 as D (5 bases). The length of the CDR3 is 15 residues. Per germline, CDR1 KGHSH and CDR2 LQKENI. V lost 3 bases, J lost 4 bases, and 13 bases lay in between. As DNA, the CDR3 is TGTGCCAGCTCACCCCAGGTAGAGGGGAATCAGCCCCAGCATTTT. Its protein is CASSPQVEGNQPQHF.

The V gene is TRBV11-2, the J gene TRBJ1-2, with 8 bases identical to TRBD1. V trimming: 3 bases; J trimming: 4 bases; junction bases outside the gene matches: 7. CDR3 size: 15 residues. Germline V CDR1 and CDR2: SGHAT, FQNNGV. The CDR3 spells CASSFRQGIFYGYTF. The CDR3 nucleotides read TGTGCCAGCAGCTTTAGACAGGGGATCTTCTATGGCTACACCTTC.

The V call is TRBV7-9, the J call TRBJ1-2; D remains ambiguous. CDR1 is SEHNR, CDR2 FQNEAQ, per germline (reference sequence). This CDR3 has 15 residues. V lost 3 bases and J 2 bases, leaving 13 bases between the germline ends. The CDR3 nucleotides are TGTGCCAGCAGCTTCACCTGGCCGGAAAACTATGGCTACACCTTC. Residues: CASSFTWPENYGYTF.

The chain recombines TRBV7-8 with TRBJ2-1, with 11 bases fitting TRBD2. Germline V gives CDR1 SGHVS, CDR2 FQNEAQ. The CDR3 length is 18 residues. V was pared by 1 base and J by 4 bases, with 9 bases of the junction left unmatched. The CDR3 bases are TGTGCCAGCAGCTTAGGTGTGCAGGGACTAGCGGAATACAATGAGCAGTTCTTC. Residues: CASSLGVQGLAEYNEQFF.

The chain has TRBV14 and TRBJ2-1; no firm D call. From germline, CDR1 is SGHDN and CDR2 FVKESK. The CDR3 runs 18 residues. V lost 4 bases and J lost 4, with 23 bases in between. The CDR3 reads CASSPPPPQRYLYNEQFF. CDR3 coding DNA: TGTGCCAGCAGCCCACCACCGCCACAGAGATATCTATACAATGAGCAGTTCTTC.

The chain couples TRBV7-9 to TRBJ1-5; D is possibly TRBD1 (5 bases). This CDR3 has 15 amino acids. Germline CDR1 is SEHNR and CDR2 is FQNEAQ (reference sequence). Trimming shortened V by 1 base and J by 6 bases, and 13 bases separated the two germline ends. DNA for the CDR3: TGTGCCAGCAGCTTAGTAGGCAGGGAAGCTCAGCCCCAGCATTTT. Residues: CASSLVGREAQPQHF.